Listed here are 10 T cell receptor beta chains from one sample, sequenced in a study of beta chain features in type 1 diabetes. Whole-study results and caveats: Shorter TCRB CDR3s, moderately but significantly so, marked every one of the four CD4+ subsets in Type 1 diabetes patients.

All of the isolated RNA was reverse transcribed, so expressed TCRB transcripts were sequenced. Clones were sequenced by immunoSEQ multiplex PCR, and TCRdb holds only the in-frame ones, with some missing. Of 200,000 to 250,000 clones listed, approximately 16% are singletons. These receptors have no identified antigens. The specimen was naive CD4+ T cells from blood. The receptors were gathered from a man aged 25-40 years with type 1 diabetes.

This clone came up a few times. The genes are TRBV29-1 and TRBJ1-2; a weak D match, TRBD1 (5 bases). Germline V gives CDR1 SQVTM, CDR2 ANQGSEA. V lost 6 bases and J lost 1, with 9 bases in between. CDR3 length equals 12 residues. CDR3 sequence: CSVQDSNYGYTF. The CDR3 DNA sequence: TGCAGCGTCCAAGACAGTAACTATGGCTACACCTTC.

The sample holds a few counts of this clone. V and J are TRBV7-2 and TRBJ2-1, with D possibly matching TRBD2 (6 bases). Germline CDR1 SGHTA, CDR2 FQGNSA. The CDR3 loop spans 15 amino acids. Trimming removed 0 bases from V and 5 bases from J, with 11 bases in between. The CDR3 is CASSLAPGLNNEQFF. CDR3 coding DNA: TGTGCCAGCAGCTTAGCCCCGGGACTCAACAATGAGCAGTTCTTC.

This clone was counted between two and nine times. The gene calls are TRBV29-1 and TRBJ2-7, with a possible D match to TRBD1 (6 bases). Germline V gene sequence: CDR1 SQVTM, CDR2 ANQGSEA. This CDR3 spans 15 amino acids. V shed 1 base and J shed 4 bases, with 17 bases lying between them. CDR3 DNA sequence: TGCAGCGTTGAAGGAGGAGGCAGGGGTAGGTACGAGCAGTACTTC. Residues: CSVEGGGRGRYEQYF.

The chain has TRBV30 and TRBJ1-2; no definite D call. Deletions cut 5 bases from V and 0 bases from J, with 4 bases between. The CDR3 is 11 residues long. CDR1 GTSNPN and CDR2 SVGIG come from the germline V gene (reference sequence). This chain's CDR3 is CAWGPNYGYTF. The DNA for the CDR3 is TGTGCCTGGGGCCCTAACTATGGCTACACCTTC.

The rearrangement links TRBV5-1 to TRBJ2-6; TRBD1 agrees at 9 bases. CDR3 length: 18 residues. Germline assignment: CDR1 SGHRS and CDR2 YFSETQ. V dropped 3 bases and J dropped 0; count of bases not matched to a gene: 7. The CDR3 is CASSSQGAHGSGANVLTF. The CDR3 DNA reads as TGCGCCAGCAGCTCACAGGGGGCGCATGGCTCTGGGGCCAACGTCCTGACTTTC.

The sample holds a few counts of this clone. The gene calls are TRBV10-3 and TRBJ2-1; no definite D call. With 2 bases removed from V and 6 bases from J, the gap between germline ends came to 8 bases. CDR1 is ENHRY and CDR2 is SYGVKD in the germline V gene. The CDR3 covers 13 residues. The chain's CDR3 is CAISEASGNEQFF. The CDR3 DNA reads as TGTGCCATCAGTGAGGCTTCGGGCAATGAGCAGTTCTTC.

This clone was detected only a few times. V is TRBV9 and J is TRBJ2-5; 7 bases are a match to TRBD1. This CDR3 contains 13 residues. Germline V gives CDR1 SGDLS, CDR2 YYNGEE. Trimming removed 4 bases from V and 1 base from J; junction bases left unmatched: 1. CDR3 region: CASSPGGQETQYF. The CDR3 nucleotides are TGTGCCAGCAGCCCAGGGGGCCAAGAGACCCAGTACTTC.

This chain uses TRBV12-5 with TRBJ2-1; no firm D call. CDR1 and CDR2 (germline): LGHNT, FRNRAP. The CDR3 is 13 residues long. The V and J ends lost 1 base and 6 bases respectively, with 7 bases between them. This chain's CDR3 is CASGLDRFNEQFF. The CDR3, as DNA: TGTGCTAGTGGTTTGGACAGATTCAATGAGCAGTTCTTC.

Only a few counts were recorded for this clone. This chain connects TRBV28 to TRBJ2-3; no reliable D call. The CDR3 extends over 14 amino acids. V lost 6 bases and J lost 0, with 10 bases in between. Germline V lookup: CDR1 MDHEN, CDR2 SYDVKM. The CDR3 loop reads CASRLMGSTDTQYF. DNA for the CDR3: TGTGCCAGCAGATTAATGGGTAGCACAGATACGCAGTATTTT.

V usage is TRBV7-9 and J usage is TRBJ2-7, with D maybe TRBD1 (6 bases). The V end lost 5 bases, the J end lost 6 bases, and 14 bases lay between the germline ends. CDR1 and CDR2 (germline): SEHNR, FQNEAQ (reference sequence). The CDR3 sequence is 13 residues long. CDR3 region: CASSPEQGSEQYF. The CDR3 DNA is TGTGCCAGCAGCCCCGAACAGGGAAGCGAGCAGTACTTC.